This T cell receptor beta chain was sequenced during a study of blood T cell repertoires in COVID-19. Background on the study: COVID-19 samples, acute and convalescent, were from the United States, Italy and Spain. PBMCs, B-cell-depleted T cells, or T cells were the source of the cDNA or gDNA that made up the material.

The germline gives CDR1 PRHDT, CDR2 FYEKMQ (reference sequence). The CDR3 length is 13 residues. V was pared by 3 bases and J by 4 bases, with 7 bases between. In the study's own analysis: Amplified reference gene primers provided the basis for estimating nucleated cell counts. Generated by immunoSEQ multiplex PCR, the TCRdb table keeps only in-frame clones and is missing some. V and J calls and clone size come straight from that table; D and trimming were deduced from the DNA. Of approximately 220,000 clones in the sample, 65% to 85% are singletons; the top ten hold about 7.4%. V usage is TRBV13 and J usage is TRBJ2-1; D may be TRBD2 (5 bases). The receptor comes from a woman aged 50 to 65 with acute or convalescent COVID-19. Sequences were obtained from peripheral blood. For the CDR3, the DNA is TGTGCCAGCAGCTTCCGGGGTTACAATGAGCAGTTCTTC. This sequence encodes CASSFRGYNEQFF.